The rows below give T cell receptor beta chains drawn from one sample of a study of OX40 agonist ivuxolimab in advanced cancers. Data came from immunoSEQ multiplex PCR; TCRdb stores just in-frame clones and leaves some out. The sample includes roughly 50,000 clones, roughly 86% seen only once; the top ten take about 1%. Sample: CD4+ or CD8+ T cells sorted from blood, taken in a trial of the OX40 agonist ivuxolimab. Every receptor here comes from an adult with an advanced solid tumor such as melanoma, head and neck, liver or kidney cancer. Both conserved end residues are trimmed from each CDR3. Each record gives: V gene, CDR3 protein.

>TRBV2
ASSESSDSEKLF
>TRBV11-1
ASSLDRNEQF
>TRBV5-1
ASSLLRRPTDTQY
>TRBV5-1
ASSLGSWNTGELF
>TRBV18
ASSPSPNYGYT
>TRBV6-1
ASLDSWNEKLF
>TRBV11-1
ASSSRDRGNYGYT
>TRBV4-2
ASSQVAIIGGGATDTQY
>TRBV10-2
ASNDYAGTGQGRYGYT
>TRBV30
AWSEQVNYGYT
>TRBV5-1
ASSPGQGFYEQY
>TRBV14
ASSLLTSGILGELF
>TRBV29-1
RGGDGNTEAF
>TRBV11-2
ASSLPRGYDLQDTQY